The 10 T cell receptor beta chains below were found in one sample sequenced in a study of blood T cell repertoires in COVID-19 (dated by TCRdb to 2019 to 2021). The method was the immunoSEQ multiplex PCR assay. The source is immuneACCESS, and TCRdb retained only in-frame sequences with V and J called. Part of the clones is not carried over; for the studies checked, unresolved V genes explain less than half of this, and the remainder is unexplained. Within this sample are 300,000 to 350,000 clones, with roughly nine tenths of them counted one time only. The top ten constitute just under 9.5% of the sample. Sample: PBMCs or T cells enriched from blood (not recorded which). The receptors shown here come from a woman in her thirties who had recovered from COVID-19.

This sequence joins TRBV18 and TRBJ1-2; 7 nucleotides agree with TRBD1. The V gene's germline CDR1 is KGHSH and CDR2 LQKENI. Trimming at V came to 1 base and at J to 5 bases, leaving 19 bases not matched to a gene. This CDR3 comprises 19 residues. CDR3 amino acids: CASSPLRGIGTEKHYGYTF. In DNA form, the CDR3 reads TGTGCCAGCTCACCACTCCGGGGTATCGGGACAGAAAAACATTATGGCTACACCTTC.

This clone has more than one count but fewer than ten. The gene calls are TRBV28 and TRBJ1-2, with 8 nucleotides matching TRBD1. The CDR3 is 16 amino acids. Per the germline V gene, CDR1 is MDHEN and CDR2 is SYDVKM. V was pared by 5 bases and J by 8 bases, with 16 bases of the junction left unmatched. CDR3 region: CASSIRTGWHLGGYTF. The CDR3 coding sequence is TGTGCCAGCAGTATTAGGACAGGGTGGCATTTGGGAGGCTACACCTTC.

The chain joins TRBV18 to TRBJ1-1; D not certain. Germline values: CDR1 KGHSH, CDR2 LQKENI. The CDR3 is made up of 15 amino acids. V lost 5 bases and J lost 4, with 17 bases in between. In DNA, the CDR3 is TGTGCCAGCTCAACCCATAGACAACCCGGCACTGAAGCTTTCTTT. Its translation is CASSTHRQPGTEAFF.

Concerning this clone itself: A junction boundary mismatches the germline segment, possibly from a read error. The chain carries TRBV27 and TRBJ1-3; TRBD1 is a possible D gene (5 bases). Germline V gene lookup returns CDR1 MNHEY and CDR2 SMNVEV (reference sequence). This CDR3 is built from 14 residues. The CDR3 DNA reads TGTGCCAGCAGTCCCATCAGCGGGGGAAGCACCATATATTTT. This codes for CASSPISGGSTIYF.

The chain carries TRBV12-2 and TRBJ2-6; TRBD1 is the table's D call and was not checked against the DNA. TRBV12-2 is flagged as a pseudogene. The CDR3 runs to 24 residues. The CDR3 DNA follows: TGTGCAAGTCGCTTAGCTATGTGGTGCGAGCGAAGACAGGAACTGTACTCTGGGGCCAACGTCCTGACTTTC. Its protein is CASRLAMWCERRQELYSGANVLTF.

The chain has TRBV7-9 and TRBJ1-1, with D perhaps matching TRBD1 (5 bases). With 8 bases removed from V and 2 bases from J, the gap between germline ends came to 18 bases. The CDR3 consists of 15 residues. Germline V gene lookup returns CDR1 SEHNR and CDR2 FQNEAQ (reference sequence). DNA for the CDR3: TGTGCCAGCGTCACTGACAGCTTCCCCAACACTGAAGCTTTCTTT. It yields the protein CASVTDSFPNTEAFF.

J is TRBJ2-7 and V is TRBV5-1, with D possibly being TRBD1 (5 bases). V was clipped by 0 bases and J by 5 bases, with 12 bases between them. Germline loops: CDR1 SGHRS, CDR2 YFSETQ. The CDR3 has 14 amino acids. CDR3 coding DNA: TGCGCCAGCAGCTTGGAGGCAGGGTACCACGAGCAGTACTTC. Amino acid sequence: CASSLEAGYHEQYF.

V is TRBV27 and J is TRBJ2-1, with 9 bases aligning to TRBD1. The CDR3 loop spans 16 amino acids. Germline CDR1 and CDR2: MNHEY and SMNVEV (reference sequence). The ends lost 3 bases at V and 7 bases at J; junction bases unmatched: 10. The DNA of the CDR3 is TGTGCCAGCAGTTTTATTGCAACAGGGGGCAAGAATGAGCAGTTCTTC. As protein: CASSFIATGGKNEQFF.

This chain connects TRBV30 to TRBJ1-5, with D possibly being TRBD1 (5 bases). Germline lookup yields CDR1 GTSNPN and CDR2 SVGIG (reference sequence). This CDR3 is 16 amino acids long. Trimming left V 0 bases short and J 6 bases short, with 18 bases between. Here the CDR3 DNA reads TGTGCCTGGAGTGTATCTGGGGGGGGGTTTAGTCAGCCCCAGCATTTT. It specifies CAWSVSGGGFSQPQHF.

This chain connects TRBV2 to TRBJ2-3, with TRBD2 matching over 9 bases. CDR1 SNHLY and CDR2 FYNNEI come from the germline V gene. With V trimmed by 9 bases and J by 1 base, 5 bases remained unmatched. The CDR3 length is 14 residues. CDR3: CASGWTSGTDTQYF. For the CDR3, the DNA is TGTGCCAGTGGGTGGACTAGCGGCACAGATACGCAGTATTTT.